The present entry profiles one TCR beta chain with its context. Other nucleotide sequences from this sample produce the same CDR3. V was shortened by 2 bases and J by 0 bases, with 5 bases between the two germline ends. There are 15 residues in the CDR3. The germline CDR1 and CDR2 sequences are MNHNS and SASEGT. This entry comes from a study of blood T cell repertoires in COVID-19. Data came from immunoSEQ multiplex PCR; TCRdb stores just in-frame clones and leaves some out. The repertoire has about 140,000 clones, about 74% of them found once; the top ten carry 15% to 20%. The chain uses TRBV6-1 and TRBJ1-6; D is unclear. The specimen sequenced was peripheral blood. This receptor was identified in a man aged 45-65 years with acute or convalescent COVID-19. The DNA for the CDR3 is TGTGCCAGCAGTGAAAGGAGCTCCTATAATTCACCCCTCCACTTT. Protein sequence: CASSERSSYNSPLHF.